The rows below give T cell receptor beta chains drawn from one sample of a study of T cells in Graves' hyperthyroidism and ophthalmopathy. Via MiXCR, TCRdb re-called the multiplex PCR reads, giving one row per CDR3 protein. This sample has about 360,000 distinct CDR3 sequences; 20% to 30% occur once, and the top ten carry around 67%. Source material: blood. The receptors derive from a man between 50 and 59 years old with Graves' hyperthyroidism. Each CDR3 is given with its conserved first and last residue. Fields, in order: D gene, V gene, clone size, J gene, CDR3 DNA, CDR3 protein. D genes are given only for firm matches. Size values are once, few and many counts, or a class for expanded clones, and some rows have none.

d_gene: TRBD1
v_gene: TRBV6-1
abundance: many
j_gene: TRBJ2-5
CDR3nt: TGTGCCAGCAGGTGGGACAGGATCCAAGAGACCCAGTACTTC
CDR3aa: CASRWDRIQETQYF

d_gene: -
v_gene: TRBV2
abundance: many
j_gene: TRBJ2-1
CDR3nt: TGTGCCAGCAGTTTTCTCCGGGACTTCTACAATGAGCAGTTCTTC
CDR3aa: CASSFLRDFYNEQFF

d_gene: -
v_gene: TRBV3-1
abundance: -
j_gene: TRBJ1-1
CDR3nt: TGTGCCAGCAGCCAAGAACTCAGCCGTGGGGTGAACGCTGAAGCTTTCTTT
CDR3aa: CASSQELSRGVNAEAFF

d_gene: TRBD1
v_gene: TRBV2
abundance: -
j_gene: TRBJ2-5
CDR3nt: TGTGCCAGCACCCCCGGGGGACAGGGCCAGACCCAGTACTTC
CDR3aa: CASTPGGQGQTQYF

d_gene: -
v_gene: TRBV7-3
abundance: -
j_gene: TRBJ1-1
CDR3nt: TGTGCCAGCAGCGCTACGCAGGGTGAAACTGAAGCTTTCTTT
CDR3aa: CASSATQGETEAFF

d_gene: TRBD2
v_gene: TRBV20-1
abundance: -
j_gene: TRBJ2-1
CDR3nt: TGCAGTGCTAGTTATAGCGGGGGGGGGTACAATGAGCAGTTCTTC
CDR3aa: CSASYSGGGYNEQFF

d_gene: -
v_gene: TRBV6-1
abundance: few
j_gene: TRBJ1-5
CDR3nt: TGTGCCAGCAGTTCCCAGGGCTTTAGCAATCAGCCCCAGCATTTT
CDR3aa: CASSSQGFSNQPQHF

d_gene: -
v_gene: TRBV9
abundance: -
j_gene: TRBJ2-5
CDR3nt: TGTGCCAGCAGCGGGACGCCAGAGACCCAGTACTTC
CDR3aa: CASSGTPETQYF

d_gene: TRBD2
v_gene: TRBV19
abundance: -
j_gene: TRBJ2-3
CDR3nt: TGTGCCAGTAGCATAGCGGGAGGCGTTGGAGATACGCAGTATTTT
CDR3aa: CASSIAGGVGDTQYF

d_gene: -
v_gene: TRBV2
abundance: many
j_gene: TRBJ2-7
CDR3nt: TGTGCCAGCACTGGGTGGTACGAGCAGTACTTC
CDR3aa: CASTGWYEQYF

d_gene: -
v_gene: TRBV20-1
abundance: few
j_gene: TRBJ1-6
CDR3nt: TGCAGTGCCCTCGACTTCCGGGACACCGACGGGGCACCCCTCCACTTT
CDR3aa: CSALDFRDTDGAPLHF

d_gene: -
v_gene: TRBV12-5
abundance: -
j_gene: TRBJ2-1
CDR3nt: TGTGCTTGTGGAAGTTCCGAAATTCCTACCTACAATGAGCAGTTCTTC
CDR3aa: CACGSSEIPTYNEQFF

d_gene: -
v_gene: TRBV6-1
abundance: -
j_gene: TRBJ2-7
CDR3nt: TGTGCCAGCAGTGAACCAGCGGGTAAGAGCTACGAGCAGTACTTC
CDR3aa: CASSEPAGKSYEQYF

d_gene: TRBD2
v_gene: TRBV5-1
abundance: -
j_gene: TRBJ2-5
CDR3nt: TGCGCCAGCAGCTTAAGCGGGAAGCAAGAGACCCAGTACTTC
CDR3aa: CASSLSGKQETQYF